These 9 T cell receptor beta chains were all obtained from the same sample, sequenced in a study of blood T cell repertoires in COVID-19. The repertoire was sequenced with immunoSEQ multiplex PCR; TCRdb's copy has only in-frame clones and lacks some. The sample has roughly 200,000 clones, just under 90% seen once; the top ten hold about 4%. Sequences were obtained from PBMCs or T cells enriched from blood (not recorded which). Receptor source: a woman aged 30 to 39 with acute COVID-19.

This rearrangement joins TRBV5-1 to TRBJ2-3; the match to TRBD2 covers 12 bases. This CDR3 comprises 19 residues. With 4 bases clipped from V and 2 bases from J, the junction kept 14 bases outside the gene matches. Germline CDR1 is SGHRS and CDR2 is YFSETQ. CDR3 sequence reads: CASSLRIGLAGTSTDTQYF. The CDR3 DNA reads TGCGCCAGCAGCCTGCGAATCGGACTAGCGGGGACCTCCACAGATACGCAGTATTTT.

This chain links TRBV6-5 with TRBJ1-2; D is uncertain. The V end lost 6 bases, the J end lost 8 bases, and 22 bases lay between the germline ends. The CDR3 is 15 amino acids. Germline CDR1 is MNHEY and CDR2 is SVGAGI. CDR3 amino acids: CASRTGSGGYSGYTF. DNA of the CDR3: TGTGCCAGCAGAACGGGGTCGGGCGGGTACAGCGGCTACACCTTC.

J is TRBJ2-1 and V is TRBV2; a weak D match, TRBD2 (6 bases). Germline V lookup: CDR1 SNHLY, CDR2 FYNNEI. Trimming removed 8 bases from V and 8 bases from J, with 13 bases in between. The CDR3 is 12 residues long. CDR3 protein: CASGRGIDEQFF. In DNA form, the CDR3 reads TGTGCCAGCGGTCGGGGGATCGATGAGCAGTTCTTC.

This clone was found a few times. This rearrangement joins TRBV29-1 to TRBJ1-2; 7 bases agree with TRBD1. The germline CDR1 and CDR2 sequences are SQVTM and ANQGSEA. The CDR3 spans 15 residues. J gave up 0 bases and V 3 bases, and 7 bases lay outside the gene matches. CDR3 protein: CSVDVTGTANYGYTF. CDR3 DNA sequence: TGCAGCGTTGATGTGACCGGGACAGCTAACTATGGCTACACCTTC.

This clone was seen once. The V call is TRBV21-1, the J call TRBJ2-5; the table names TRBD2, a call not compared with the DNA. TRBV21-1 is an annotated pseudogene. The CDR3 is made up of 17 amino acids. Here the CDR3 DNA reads TGTGCCAGCAGCAAAGTTTCAGTGTGGTGGACTGCGGAGACCCAGTACTTC. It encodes CASSKVSVWWTAETQYF.

CDR3 region: CASRLEADNEKLFF. The CDR3 region has the DNA TGTGCCAGCAGACTCGAGGCGGATAATGAAAAACTGTTTTTT. The chain has TRBV7-9 and TRBJ1-4; D unresolved. The CDR3 is made up of 14 amino acids. Germline lookup yields CDR1 SEHNR and CDR2 FQNEAQ (reference sequence). Trimming stripped 6 bases from V and 4 bases from J, with 12 bases between.

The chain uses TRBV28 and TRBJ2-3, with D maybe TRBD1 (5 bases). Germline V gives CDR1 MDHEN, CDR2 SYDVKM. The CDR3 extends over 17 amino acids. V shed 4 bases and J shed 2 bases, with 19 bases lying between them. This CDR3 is CASSSPRTIGPTDTQYF. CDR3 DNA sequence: TGTGCCAGCAGTTCCCCTCGGACAATAGGACCCACAGATACGCAGTATTTT.

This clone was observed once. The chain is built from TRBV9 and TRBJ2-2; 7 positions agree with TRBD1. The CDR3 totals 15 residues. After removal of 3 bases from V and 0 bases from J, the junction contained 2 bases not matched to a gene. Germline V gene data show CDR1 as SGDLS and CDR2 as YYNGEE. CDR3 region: CASSATGANTGELFF. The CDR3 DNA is TGTGCCAGCAGCGCCACAGGGGCGAACACCGGGGAGCTGTTTTTT.

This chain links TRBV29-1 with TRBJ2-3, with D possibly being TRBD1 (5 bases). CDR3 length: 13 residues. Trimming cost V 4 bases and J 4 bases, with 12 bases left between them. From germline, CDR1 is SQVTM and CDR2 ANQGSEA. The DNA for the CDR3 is TGCAGCGTTGGCACAATAGGGGCAGATACGCAGTATTTT. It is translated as CSVGTIGADTQYF.